The 15 T cell receptor beta chains in this list originate from one sample, sequenced in a study of shared clonotypes between healthy human individuals. Clones were sequenced by immunoSEQ multiplex PCR, and TCRdb holds only the in-frame ones, with some missing. The sample holds some 2 million clones, 85% to 95% seen once. The specimen sequenced was naive CD4+ T cells sorted from blood. Specified subset: CD45RA+ positively selected. These receptor sequences come from a man in his late teens or twenties in good health.

The chain employs TRBV7-2 and TRBJ2-5; tentative D call: TRBD2 (6 bases). The J call may be faulty, since TRBJ2-7 better matches the DNA end. Germline lookup yields CDR1 SGHTA and CDR2 FQGNSA. The CDR3 is 14 residues long. CDR3 coding DNA: TGTGCCAGCAGCTTAGGTGATAGGGGAGGCGAGCAGTACTTC. It is translated as CASSLGDRGGEQYF.

This chain joins TRBV9 and TRBJ2-5; 7 bases map to TRBD2. The V and J ends lost 9 bases and 2 bases, in that order; junction bases with no gene match: 13. Germline assignment: CDR1 SGDLS and CDR2 YYNGEE. The CDR3 contains 15 residues. The CDR3 sequence is CATPAPSGIQETQYF. For the CDR3, the DNA is TGTGCCACCCCCGCCCCGAGCGGGATTCAAGAGACCCAGTACTTC.

J is TRBJ2-1 and V is TRBV7-2, with D perhaps given as TRBD1 or TRBD2 (5 bases each). The CDR3 runs to 13 residues. Looked up from germline, CDR1 is SGHTA and CDR2 is FQGNSA. V was clipped by 3 bases and J by 9 bases, with 12 bases between them. CDR3: CASSFREGLEQFF. The CDR3 coding sequence is TGTGCCAGCAGCTTCCGTGAGGGGCTTGAGCAGTTCTTC.

The V call is TRBV7-8, the J call TRBJ1-2; a possible D gene is TRBD1 (5 bases). The CDR3 is 12 amino acids. Per germline, CDR1 SGHVS and CDR2 FQNEAQ. V was trimmed by 5 bases and J by 4 bases, leaving 8 bases between them. The CDR3 nucleotides read TGTGCCAGCAGCGACAGACTCTATGGCTACACCTTC. Encoded protein: CASSDRLYGYTF.

The chain combines TRBV2 with TRBJ2-7; 7 positions agree with TRBD1. With 6 bases clipped from V and 2 bases from J, the junction kept 7 bases outside the gene matches. CDR1 is SNHLY, CDR2 FYNNEI, per germline. The CDR3 totals 14 residues. The CDR3 loop reads CASRPEQGPYEQYF. CDR3 nucleotide sequence: TGTGCCAGCAGACCGGAACAGGGGCCCTACGAGCAGTACTTC.

This chain links TRBV30 with TRBJ2-4; possible D gene TRBD2, 5 bases. The CDR3 spans 15 residues. V was pared by 0 bases and J by 5 bases, with 14 bases between. Per the germline V gene, CDR1 is GTSNPN and CDR2 is SVGIG (reference sequence). The CDR3 loop reads CAWSVRGLPQNIQYF. In nucleotides, the CDR3 is TGTGCCTGGAGTGTACGGGGTTTACCCCAAAACATTCAGTACTTC.

Notes on this clone: Being one base from a much bigger clone, this may be a read error. This chain connects TRBV4-1 to TRBJ1-6, with D possibly matching TRBD1 (6 bases). The CDR3 is made up of 15 amino acids. In germline, CDR1 is MGHRA, CDR2 YSYEKL. As DNA, the CDR3 is TGCACCAGCAGCCTCATTCTGGGGGGCCATTCACCCCTCCACTTT. Encoded protein: CTSSLILGGHSPLHF.

This clone was found once. The chain combines TRBV28 with TRBJ1-1; D is undetermined. The ends were cut back, 8 bases at V and 1 base at J, with 11 bases in the middle. Looked up from germline, CDR1 is MDHEN and CDR2 is SYDVKM. The CDR3 runs 13 residues. DNA of the CDR3: TGTGCCAGCGTCCGGACGGGGAACACTGAAGCTTTCTTT. This sequence encodes CASVRTGNTEAFF.

This chain connects TRBV18 to TRBJ2-2; 10 bases line up with TRBD2. Trimming at V came to 6 bases and at J to 5 bases, leaving 3 bases not matched to a gene. The germline gives CDR1 KGHSH, CDR2 LQKENI. CDR3 length: 14 amino acids. CDR3 coding DNA: TGTGCCAGCTCTGAACTAGCGGGAACCGGGGAGCTGTTTTTT. Its translation: CASSELAGTGELFF.

The V call is TRBV5-1, the J call TRBJ1-4; the D is unclear. Germline lookup yields CDR1 SGHRS and CDR2 YFSETQ. V lost 0 bases to trimming and J lost 6 bases, with 9 bases between them. The CDR3 runs 14 residues. The CDR3 DNA reads as TGCGCCAGCAGCTTGGAAGCAGGTTATGAAAAACTGTTTTTT. This codes for CASSLEAGYEKLFF.

This rearrangement joins TRBV7-9 to TRBJ2-5; D gene unclear. CDR1 is SEHNR, CDR2 FQNEAQ, per germline (reference sequence). The germline V and J ends were trimmed by 4 bases and 5 bases, with 8 bases remaining between them. This CDR3 is 12 amino acids long. CDR3 nucleotides: TGTGCCAGCAGCTCCATACCGGAGACCCAGTACTTC. Protein product: CASSSIPETQYF.

J is TRBJ1-5 and V is TRBV7-2; possibly TRBD1 for D (6 bases). CDR3 length: 15 residues. With 0 bases removed from V and 6 bases from J, the gap between germline ends came to 12 bases. In germline, CDR1 is SGHTA, CDR2 FQGNSA. CDR3 protein: CASSLALGGTQPQHF. The CDR3 DNA reads as TGTGCCAGCAGCTTAGCATTGGGGGGCACTCAGCCCCAGCATTTT.

The genes are TRBV6-6 and TRBJ1-5, with 10 bases identical to TRBD1. This CDR3 contains 16 residues. The junction had 3 bases not matched to a gene; V was cut back by 4 bases and J by 0 bases. Germline V CDR1 and CDR2: MNHNY, SVGAGI (reference sequence). CDR3 bases: TGTGCCAGCAGTTCCGGGACAGGGGTTAGCAATCAGCCCCAGCATTTT. It translates to CASSSGTGVSNQPQHF.

J is TRBJ1-1 and V is TRBV5-1; unclear D gene. Per the germline V gene, CDR1 is SGHRS and CDR2 is YFSETQ. The CDR3 extends over 13 amino acids. V lost 5 bases and J lost 1, with 9 bases in between. This CDR3 is CASRKDPNTEAFF. The CDR3 region has the DNA TGCGCCAGCAGGAAAGACCCGAACACTGAAGCTTTCTTT.

The chain links TRBV19 to TRBJ1-2, with TRBD1 as a possible D gene (5 bases). The CDR3 runs 13 residues. The germline V and J ends were trimmed by 3 bases and 8 bases, with 13 bases remaining between them. Germline CDR1 LNHDA, CDR2 SQIVND (reference sequence). CDR3 loop: CASSILTDSGYTF. DNA for the CDR3: TGTGCCAGTAGTATTTTGACAGATTCCGGCTACACCTTC.